The sequence of this T cell receptor (beta chain) was determined in a study of metastatic and nonmetastatic thyroid tumors. Study at large: Peripheral blood and tumor or nodule samples from malignant and benign thyroid patients were compared.

This clone counts as medium-sized (0.01 to 0.1%). Its matching antigen is unknown. Treatment of any kind had been given to no patient before thyroid surgery. V lost 4 bases and J 2 bases, leaving 7 bases between the germline ends. This CDR3 region has 13 residues. Germline CDR1 is MDHEN and CDR2 is SYDVKM. Study-wide findings and caveats: Across blood and tumor, TCR beta diversity in malignant thyroid tumors was reportedly significantly higher than in benign nodules.

As handled by the study authors: For papillary thyroid cancer, a distant-metastasis classifier was constructed from CDR3 differences observed across clinicopathological groups. MiXCR was used by TCRdb to re-call the PCR reads. TCRdb's processing, not the authors' own work, is the source of the V and J calls. The table records about 13,000 clones, 30% to 35% of them present only once. The sequence was obtained from a male donor with papillary thyroid cancer or a benign thyroid nodule (not recorded which). Some clones in this sample may be carry-over from other donors' samples. The chain uses TRBV28 and TRBJ2-3; D unresolved. What was sequenced was tumor tissue. The CDR3 reads CASSSRLTDTQYF. The CDR3 DNA follows: TGTGCCAGCAGTTCCCGACTCACAGATACGCAGTATTTT. The entire variable domain, with the rest obtained from reference TRBV28 and TRBJ2-3, is as follows: DVKVTQSSRYLVKRTGEKVFLECVQDMDHENMFWYRQDPGLGLRLIYFSYDVKMKEKGDIPEGYSVSREKKERFSLILESASTNQTSMYLCASSSRLTDTQYFGPGTRLTVL.